A selection of T cell receptor beta chains follows, all from one sample in a study of T cells in Graves' hyperthyroidism and ophthalmopathy. TCRdb reanalysed the multiplex PCR reads using MiXCR and keeps one entry per CDR3 protein. The table includes hundreds of thousands of distinct CDR3 sequences, approximately 18% detected once. Sequenced input: blood. Receptor source: a woman aged 50 to 60 with Graves' hyperthyroidism that later progressed to Graves' ophthalmopathy. Each CDR3 is given with its conserved first and last residue.

J,V,CDR3
TRBJ2-5,TRBV20-1,CSAQVSGTGRETQYF
TRBJ2-5,TRBV6-1,CATTNGGETQYF
TRBJ2-2,TRBV5-1,CASSLGGRVTGELFF
TRBJ2-7,TRBV11-2,CASSLAPWQSEQYF
TRBJ2-5,TRBV5-5,CASSFRTSGGHQETQYF
TRBJ2-2,TRBV6-1,CASSDQTGGGELFF
TRBJ2-4,TRBV7-9,CASSPKLGLAGVAAKNIQYF
TRBJ1-5,TRBV2,CASSGGSGFWPQHF
TRBJ1-4,TRBV7-2,CASSLHGQGDEKLFF
TRBJ2-4,TRBV3-1,CASSQDRAKNIQYF
TRBJ1-2,TRBV12-5,CASASGARGYGYTF
TRBJ1-4,TRBV10-3,CAISEGEGIGEKLFF
TRBJ1-1,TRBV2,CASSEISDRMNTEAFF
TRBJ1-4,TRBV12-3/TRBV12-4,CASSLEAPRGEVEKLFF
TRBJ2-1,TRBV12-3/TRBV12-4,CASSLRGRNEQFF
TRBJ2-2,TRBV9,CASSDRGLGTGELFF
TRBJ1-2,TRBV12-3/TRBV12-4,CASRVRGDSYGYTF
TRBJ2-1,TRBV5-6,CASSLPAGVHYNEQFF
TRBJ1-5,TRBV5-1,CASSFTGGNQPQHF